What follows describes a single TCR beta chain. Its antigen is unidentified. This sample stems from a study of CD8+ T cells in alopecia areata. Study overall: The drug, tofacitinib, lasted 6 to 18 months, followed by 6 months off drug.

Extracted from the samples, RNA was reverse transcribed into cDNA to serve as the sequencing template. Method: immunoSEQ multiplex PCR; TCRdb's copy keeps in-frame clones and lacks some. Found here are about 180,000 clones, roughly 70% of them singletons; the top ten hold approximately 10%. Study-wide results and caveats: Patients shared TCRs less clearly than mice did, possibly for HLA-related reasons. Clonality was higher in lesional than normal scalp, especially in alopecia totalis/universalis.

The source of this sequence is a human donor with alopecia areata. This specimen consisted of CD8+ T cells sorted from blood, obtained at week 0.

The CDR3 reads CASSPGTENTGELFF. The CDR3, as DNA: TGCGCCAGCAGCCCCGGGACAGAGAACACCGGGGAGCTGTTTTTT. J is TRBJ2-2 and V is TRBV4-1; 7 nucleotides agree with TRBD1. The CDR3 is 15 residues long. V gave up 4 bases and J gave up 1 base; unmatched junction bases: 3. Germline V lookup: CDR1 MGHRA, CDR2 YSYEKL.